This T cell receptor (beta chain) came from a study of blood T cell repertoires in COVID-19. Study at large: The samples span acute and convalescent COVID-19 from the United States, Italy and Spain. Sources were T cells, B-cell-depleted T cells, or PBMCs; the material itself was cDNA or gDNA.

Authors' processing steps: Reference gene primer amplification yielded estimated nucleated cell counts. The method was immunoSEQ multiplex PCR; TCRdb's version includes in-frame clones alone and lacks a portion of them. The V and J calls and the clone size are those of that table, but D and trimming were determined from the DNA. The profile covers approximately 150,000 clones, with about 84% appearing a single time and 5% taken by the ten largest. The clonotype originates from a woman between 50 and 59 years old with acute or convalescent COVID-19. Sequencing was performed on peripheral blood.

Here the CDR3 DNA reads TGTGCTAGTGGTTTGGCATCCAGGGTGGACACCATATATTTT. This gives the protein CASGLASRVDTIYF. The J gene is TRBJ1-3, the V gene TRBV12-5; TRBD1 is a possible D gene (5 bases). Trimming shortened V by 1 base and J by 8 bases, and 12 bases separated the two germline ends. The CDR3 loop spans 14 amino acids. The germline gives CDR1 LGHNT, CDR2 FRNRAP.